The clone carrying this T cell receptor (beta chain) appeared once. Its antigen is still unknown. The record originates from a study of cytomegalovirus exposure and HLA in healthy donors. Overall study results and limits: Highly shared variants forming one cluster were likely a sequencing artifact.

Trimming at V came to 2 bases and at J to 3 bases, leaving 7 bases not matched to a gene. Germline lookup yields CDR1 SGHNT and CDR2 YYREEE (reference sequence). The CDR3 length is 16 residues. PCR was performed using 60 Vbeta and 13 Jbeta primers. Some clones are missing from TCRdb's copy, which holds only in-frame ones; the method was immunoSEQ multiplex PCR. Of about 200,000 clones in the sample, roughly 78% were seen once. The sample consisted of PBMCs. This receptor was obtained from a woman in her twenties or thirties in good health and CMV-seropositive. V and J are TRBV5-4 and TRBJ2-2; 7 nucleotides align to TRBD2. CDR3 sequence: CASSFEPGLHTGELFF. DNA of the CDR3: TGTGCCAGCAGCTTTGAGCCGGGACTACACACCGGGGAGCTGTTTTTT.